A selection of T cell receptor beta chains follows, all from one sample in a study of T cells after yellow fever vaccination. TCRdb used MiXCR to reprocess the 5' RACE reads, holding one entry per CDR3 protein. The sample lists 60,000 or so distinct CDR3 sequences, approximately 7.7% occurring once. Sequencing was performed on CD8+ T cells sorted from PBMCs, taken on the day of the first yellow fever vaccination. All receptors come from a man aged 18 to 30 who received the YFV17D yellow fever vaccine. The CDR3 runs from the conserved cysteine through the conserved F or W. The D gene is left open where the match is weak. The size of a clone is reported for some rows only, either as once, few or many, or as a class for expanded clones.

D,V,size,J,DNA,CDR3
-,TRBV7-2,few,TRBJ2-5,TGTGCCAGCAGCTTAGGACTAGTCTCCCCAGAGACCCAGTACTTC,CASSLGLVSPETQYF
TRBD1,TRBV7-6,many,TRBJ2-1,TGTGCCAGCAGCTTCGGCAGACAGGGGGGGACTGAGCAGTTCTTC,CASSFGRQGGTEQFF
-,TRBV20-1,many,TRBJ2-1,TGCAGTGCTAGAAACGGACAGCGTGGGGTATTTGGTGAGCAGTTCTTC,CSARNGQRGVFGEQFF
-,TRBV7-2,few,TRBJ2-2,TGTGCCAGCAGCCCTGACAGGGTACTAGCGCGTACCGGGGAGCTGTTTTTT,CASSPDRVLARTGELFF
-,TRBV4-1,many,TRBJ1-1,TGCGCCAGCAGTATGAACACTGAAGCTTTCTTT,CASSMNTEAFF
TRBD1,TRBV10-3,many,TRBJ1-1,TGTGCCATCAGTTCCGGGACAGGGTTAGCCACTGAAGCTTTCTTT,CAISSGTGLATEAFF
-,TRBV12-3/TRBV12-4,few,TRBJ2-7,TGTGCCAGCAGGGAAACACGAGACAGCTCCTACGAGCAGTACTTC,CASRETRDSSYEQYF
-,TRBV5-1,few,TRBJ2-2,TGCGCCAGCAAGGACCCGGGGAGCACCGGGGAGCTGTTTTTT,CASKDPGSTGELFF
-,TRBV7-9,many,TRBJ2-4,TGTGCCAGCAGCCGGAGGGACGGACTAGCCAAAAACATTCAGTACTTC,CASSRRDGLAKNIQYF
-,TRBV5-4,many,TRBJ1-6,TGTGCCAGCAGCTTTCTGAATTCACCCCTCCACTTT,CASSFLNSPLHF
TRBD2,TRBV5-4,-,TRBJ2-2,TGTGCCAGCGAGGGACTAGCGGGGCCCAACACCGGGGAGCTGTTTTTT,CASEGLAGPNTGELFF
-,TRBV29-1,-,TRBJ2-2,TGCAGCGTTGAGATACAGGGTACCGGGGAGCTGTTTTTT,CSVEIQGTGELFF
TRBD2,TRBV20-1,-,TRBJ2-7,TGCAGTGCTAGAGATAGCGGGGGGACCTACGAGCAGTACTTC,CSARDSGGTYEQYF
TRBD1,TRBV29-1,few,TRBJ1-2,TGCAGCGTGGTTTACCGGGACAGGGGGCAAGAAGGCTATGGCTACACCTTC,CSVVYRDRGQEGYGYTF
TRBD1,TRBV20-1,-,TRBJ1-2,TGCAGTGCCAGGGGACAGGAATTAGAGGCTAACTATGGCTACACCTTC,CSARGQELEANYGYTF
TRBD2,TRBV7-8,few,TRBJ2-7,TGTGCCAGCAGCTCCCCTAGCGGGCACTCCCGAAGCTCCTACGAGCAGTACTTC,CASSSPSGHSRSSYEQYF
TRBD1,TRBV6-7,few,TRBJ2-5,TGTGCCAGCAGTTATTCCGGGACAGGGCCCGGGGAGACCCAGTACTTC,CASSYSGTGPGETQYF
-,TRBV28,few,TRBJ1-5,TGTGCCAGCAACCTGCTTCGGGGGGCCCTCAAGCCCCAGCATTTT,CASNLLRGALKPQHF
TRBD1,TRBV19,-,TRBJ2-7,TGTGCCAGTAGTCCGGCAGGGGGAGCCTACGAGCAGTACTTC,CASSPAGGAYEQYF
-,TRBV4-1,few,TRBJ2-3,TGCGCCAGCAGCCATGCTTCCTGGCGGAACACAGATACGCAGTATTTT,CASSHASWRNTDTQYF
-,TRBV6-5,few,TRBJ1-1,TGTGCCAGCAGTTACTCCGGTTATCCCCCTGTGGGGACTGAAGCTTTCTTT,CASSYSGYPPVGTEAFF
-,TRBV6-2/TRBV6-3,few,TRBJ2-1,TGTGCCAGCAGACTGGCCGGGGCGGGTGAGCAGTTCTTC,CASRLAGAGEQFF
-,TRBV11-2,-,TRBJ2-7,TGTGCCAGCAGCCGGGGGGCAGGGCGCTCCTACGAGCAGTACTTC,CASSRGAGRSYEQYF
TRBD2,TRBV27,-,TRBJ2-1,TGTGCCATCCGCGCCGGGACTAACTCCTACAATGAGCAGTTCTTC,CAIRAGTNSYNEQFF
-,TRBV29-1,-,TRBJ2-4,TGCAGCGGGGTGGGGGCACCAGCCAAAAACATTCAGTACTTC,CSGVGAPAKNIQYF
TRBD1,TRBV20-1,-,TRBJ2-1,TGCAGTGCTAACACTGGGACAGAAGACAATGAGCAGTTCTTC,CSANTGTEDNEQFF
TRBD1,TRBV5-4,few,TRBJ2-1,TGTGCCAGCAGCTTTGGGACAGGGCTGGATGAGCAGTTCTTC,CASSFGTGLDEQFF
TRBD2,TRBV12-5,-,TRBJ2-1,TGTGCTAGTGGTTCGGGACTAGCGTGGGATGAGCAGTTCTTC,CASGSGLAWDEQFF
-,TRBV20-1,-,TRBJ2-4,TGCAGTGCTAGTCCCCGGAAAGCCAAAAACATTCAGTACTTC,CSASPRKAKNIQYF
TRBD1,TRBV6-2/TRBV6-3,large,TRBJ2-3,TGTGCCAGCAGTTACTCGATGGACAGGCACACAGATACGCAGTATTTT,CASSYSMDRHTDTQYF
-,TRBV12-3/TRBV12-4,-,TRBJ1-5,TGTGCCAGCGGTTATTCGGGCAATCAGCCCCAGCATTTT,CASGYSGNQPQHF
-,TRBV29-1,many,TRBJ2-3,TGCAGCGTTGATGGGCTCAACACAGATACGCAGTATTTT,CSVDGLNTDTQYF
TRBD1,TRBV9,many,TRBJ2-3,TGTGCCAGCAGCTCGGACAGGGTCACAGATACGCAGTATTTT,CASSSDRVTDTQYF
-,TRBV19,-,TRBJ2-7,TGTGCCAGTAGTACAGCGGCGGGGAGCTCCTACGAGCAGTACTTC,CASSTAAGSSYEQYF
TRBD1,TRBV15,many,TRBJ2-1,TGTGCCACCGATCCGGGACAGGGGGACAATGAGCAGTTCTTC,CATDPGQGDNEQFF
-,TRBV5-4,-,TRBJ2-7,TGTGCCAGCAGCTTGTCTGCAGATAGCTCCTACGAGCAGTACTTC,CASSLSADSSYEQYF
-,TRBV6-4,few,TRBJ2-2,TGTGCCAGCAGTGTTCCCTCTGATACGAACACCGGGGAGCTGTTTTTT,CASSVPSDTNTGELFF
TRBD2,TRBV5-1,-,TRBJ2-1,TGCGCCAGCGGCCCGGGACTAGCGGACTACAATGAGCAGTTCTTC,CASGPGLADYNEQFF
-,TRBV7-9,many,TRBJ1-2,TGTGCCAGCAGCTTAGCCGGGGGCTACACCTTC,CASSLAGGYTF
TRBD1,TRBV11-2,-,TRBJ2-5,TGTGCCAGCACCCACTTCCAGGGGGTTGGGGATCAAGATACCCAGTACTTC,CASTHFQGVGDQDTQYF
-,TRBV23-1,-,TRBJ2-1,TGCGCCAGCAGTCAAACGGGAGACGAGTTGGACCATGAGCAGTTCTTC,CASSQTGDELDHEQFF
-,TRBV6-5,many,TRBJ1-6,TGTGCCAGCAGTTACTCGACCAGGGGAGGTTTTTCACCCCTCCACTTT,CASSYSTRGGFSPLHF
TRBD1,TRBV7-9,-,TRBJ2-2,TGTGCCAGCTCTACCCCCACAGGGACAGGCGGGGAGCTGTTTTTT,CASSTPTGTGGELFF
TRBD1,TRBV4-1,few,TRBJ2-3,TGCGCCAGCAGCCAACCCTCTAGGGGACAGCCCACAGATACGCAGTATTTT,CASSQPSRGQPTDTQYF
TRBD1,TRBV7-9,many,TRBJ1-6,TGTGCCAGCAGCTTATCTCGGACAGGGAATTCACCCCTCCACTTT,CASSLSRTGNSPLHF
TRBD1,TRBV7-8,-,TRBJ1-5,TGTGCCAGCAGCCCCGGGACAGGGGGCGATCAGCCCCAGCATTTT,CASSPGTGGDQPQHF
TRBD1,TRBV7-9,few,TRBJ2-7,TGTGCCAGCAGCTATAGACAGGGGGTCATTGAGGAGCAGTACTTC,CASSYRQGVIEEQYF
-,TRBV7-7,many,TRBJ1-4,TGTGCCAGCAGCTTATCGGGAGCAACTAATGAAAAACTGTTTTTT,CASSLSGATNEKLFF
-,TRBV20-1,-,TRBJ2-3,TGCAGTGCTAGAGATCTCGGGGATACGCAGTATTTT,CSARDLGDTQYF
-,TRBV7-9,many,TRBJ2-2,TGTGCCAGCAGCTCCAGACTTGGGGAGCTGTTTTTT,CASSSRLGELFF
-,TRBV11-2,-,TRBJ1-1,TGTGCCAGCAGCTTAGGTCCCAGGAACACTGAAGCTTTCTTT,CASSLGPRNTEAFF
-,TRBV20-1,few,TRBJ2-5,TGCAGTGCTAGAGACAGGGGGGGGATCCAAGAGACCCGGTACTTC,CSARDRGGIQETRYF
-,TRBV6-2/TRBV6-3,many,TRBJ2-4,TGTGCCAGCAGTCCGTTGATAGCCAAAAACATTCAGTACTTC,CASSPLIAKNIQYF
-,TRBV3-1,many,TRBJ2-5,TGTGCCAGCAGGGATGCTTTACAAGAGACCCAGTACTTC,CASRDALQETQYF
-,TRBV29-1,-,TRBJ2-7,TGCAGCGTTGAAGGGGCAGGCAGCTCCTACGAGCAGTACTTC,CSVEGAGSSYEQYF